Shown below are 18 T cell receptor beta chains from a single sample sequenced in a study of cytomegalovirus exposure and HLA in healthy donors. PCR employed 60 Vbeta and 13 Jbeta primers. Libraries were prepared by immunoSEQ multiplex PCR; TCRdb keeps only in-frame clonotypes and omits some of them. There are 130,000 or so clones in the sample; approximately 78% occur only once, and about 8.1% lies in the top ten. Sequences were obtained from PBMCs. The receptors were gathered from a woman between 50 and 59 years old in good health and CMV-seropositive.

The chain is built from TRBV19 and TRBJ1-5, with a possible D match to TRBD1 (6 bases). Germline V CDR1 and CDR2: LNHDA, SQIVND (reference sequence). V shed 5 bases and J shed 7 bases, with 9 bases lying between them. This CDR3 has 12 amino acids. CDR3 loop: CASSRTVQPQHF. CDR3 DNA sequence: TGTGCCAGTAGTCGGACAGTCCAGCCCCAGCATTTT.

The V and J genes are TRBV6-6 and TRBJ2-1, with TRBD2 as a possible D gene (6 bases). The CDR3 contains 13 residues. V lost 7 bases, J lost 7 bases, and 14 bases lay in between. Germline V gene data show CDR1 as MNHNY and CDR2 as SVGAGI (reference sequence). CDR3 sequence reads: CASNEEGWNEQFF. The DNA for the CDR3 is TGTGCCAGCAACGAGGAGGGTTGGAATGAGCAGTTCTTC.

The gene calls are TRBV15 and TRBJ1-5, with 8 bases that match TRBD1. This CDR3 spans 18 amino acids. With V trimmed by 0 bases and J by 4 bases, 11 bases remained unmatched. Germline V gene lookup returns CDR1 LNHNV and CDR2 YYDKDF (reference sequence). The CDR3 protein is CATSRDAHDRGSNQPQHF. Written as DNA, the CDR3 is TGTGCCACCAGCAGAGACGCCCATGACAGGGGATCTAATCAGCCCCAGCATTTT.

The chain employs TRBV9 and TRBJ1-3; TRBD1 agrees at 10 bases. The trim removed 1 base at V and 4 bases at J, leaving 8 bases unmatched. Germline lookup yields CDR1 SGDLS and CDR2 YYNGEE. CDR3 length: 17 residues. The CDR3 protein is CASSVSTGTGAGNTIYF. The CDR3 DNA sequence: TGTGCCAGCAGCGTATCCACCGGGACAGGGGCGGGAAACACCATATATTTT.

The rearrangement links TRBV7-6 to TRBJ2-5; 8 bases fit TRBD2. The V gene's germline CDR1 is SGHVS and CDR2 FNYEAQ. The CDR3 loop spans 19 amino acids. Germline trimming cut 1 base from V and 0 bases from J; bases unmatched to any gene: 13. Written as DNA, the CDR3 is TGTGCCAGCAGCTTAGTGCGGCCAGCGGGGGCGAGGTACCAAGAGACCCAGTACTTC. Translated: CASSLVRPAGARYQETQYF.

The CDR3 DNA reads as TGTGCCAGCAGTTACTCGGGACAGGGGTTTAATGAAAAACTGTTTTTT. Amino acid sequence: CASSYSGQGFNEKLFF. V is TRBV6-6 and J is TRBJ1-4; 10 nucleotides agree with TRBD1. The V gene's germline CDR1 is MNHNY and CDR2 SVGAGI (reference sequence). The CDR3 loop spans 16 amino acids. The V gene end was trimmed by 0 bases and the J gene end by 4 bases; junction bases not matched to a gene: 2.

The V and J genes are TRBV6-5 and TRBJ2-7; 9 positions agree with TRBD2. The V gene end was trimmed by 5 bases and the J gene end by 5 bases; junction bases not matched to a gene: 4. The germline gives CDR1 MNHEY, CDR2 SVGAGI. The CDR3 runs to 13 residues. CDR3 sequence reads: CASSLAGNHEQYF. DNA of the CDR3: TGTGCCAGCAGTCTAGCGGGGAACCACGAGCAGTACTTC.

By share, this clone ranks as medium-sized. V and J are TRBV4-1 and TRBJ1-2; D is possibly TRBD1 (5 bases). V was cut by 5 bases and J by 4 bases, with 11 bases left in between. Germline V gene data show CDR1 as MGHRA and CDR2 as YSYEKL. This CDR3 contains 13 residues. CDR3 region: CASSRHDSYGYTF. DNA for the CDR3: TGCGCCAGCAGCAGACACGACAGCTATGGCTACACCTTC.

The chain joins TRBV6-6 to TRBJ2-7, with 8 bases matching TRBD1. V lost 5 bases to trimming and J lost 2 bases; unmatched junction nucleotides: 5. Germline V CDR1 and CDR2: MNHNY, SVGAGI (reference sequence). CDR3 length equals 14 residues. DNA for the CDR3: TGTGCCAGCAGTCTCGGACAGGGTCCCTACGAGCAGTACTTC. Protein: CASSLGQGPYEQYF.

This clone was counted once. V usage is TRBV2 and J usage is TRBJ2-5; perhaps TRBD1 as D (5 bases). Germline lookup yields CDR1 SNHLY and CDR2 FYNNEI. This CDR3 contains 13 residues. The germline V and J ends were trimmed by 10 bases and 7 bases, with 19 bases remaining between them. The CDR3 is CAIGRRAEGTQYF. The CDR3 DNA sequence: TGTGCCATCGGGCGCAGGGCGGAAGGGACCCAGTACTTC.

This clone was detected a few times. The chain uses TRBV11-2 and TRBJ1-3, with D tentatively TRBD1 (6 bases). The CDR3 spans 13 residues. Deletions cut 10 bases from V and 2 bases from J, with 12 bases between. Germline V gene lookup returns CDR1 SGHAT and CDR2 FQNNGV. This CDR3 reads CATRTVTGNTIYF. CDR3 DNA sequence: TGTGCCACCCGGACAGTCACTGGAAACACCATATATTTT.

The chain couples TRBV10-3 to TRBJ1-2, with D perhaps TRBD1 (6 bases). The CDR3 is 15 residues long. The V end was cut by 0 bases, the J end by 7 bases, with 15 bases between. The germline V gene encodes CDR1 ENHRY and CDR2 SYGVKD. The CDR3 protein is CAISESTGMQGGYTF. The CDR3 nucleotides read TGTGCCATCAGTGAGTCGACAGGTATGCAAGGTGGCTACACCTTC.

The rearrangement joins TRBV27 to TRBJ2-2, with TRBD1 as a possible D gene (5 bases). This CDR3 comprises 13 residues. Germline V CDR1 and CDR2: MNHEY, SMNVEV (reference sequence). Trimming left V 8 bases short and J 0 bases short, with 7 bases between. The CDR3 sequence is CASLTANTGELFF. The CDR3 nucleotides are TGTGCCAGCCTGACAGCGAACACCGGGGAGCTGTTTTTT.

This clone was seen more than once but under ten times. The chain is built from TRBV5-4 and TRBJ1-1; TRBD1 is a possible D gene (6 bases). CDR1 and CDR2 from the germline V gene are SGHNT and YYREEE (reference sequence). CDR3 length: 15 residues. Trimming shortened V by 4 bases and J by 3 bases, and 16 bases separated the two germline ends. CDR3 sequence: CASSPAGVRDTEAFF. In DNA form, the CDR3 reads TGTGCCAGCAGCCCGGCAGGGGTAAGGGACACTGAAGCTTTCTTT.

This clone was counted between two and nine times. The chain uses TRBV5-1 and TRBJ2-7; perhaps TRBD1 as D (6 bases). The CDR3 extends over 15 amino acids. Germline CDR1 SGHRS, CDR2 YFSETQ. V was shortened by 4 bases and J by 7 bases, with 21 bases between the two germline ends. CDR3 in amino acids: CASSGAPQGIDEQYF. CDR3 coding DNA: TGCGCCAGCAGCGGTGCACCTCAGGGGATCGATGAGCAGTACTTC.

The rearrangement links TRBV15 to TRBJ1-1; a weak D match, TRBD1 (5 bases). Looked up from germline, CDR1 is LNHNV and CDR2 is YYDKDF (reference sequence). The CDR3 consists of 13 residues. Trimming pared 6 bases from V and 0 bases from J, leaving 8 bases between. This chain's CDR3 is CATRATVNTEAFF. DNA for the CDR3: TGTGCCACCAGAGCGACAGTGAACACTGAAGCTTTCTTT.

This clone was counted a single time. The chain carries TRBV9 and TRBJ2-7, with 8 nucleotides matching TRBD1. Trimming removed 4 bases from V and 2 bases from J; junction bases left unmatched: 14. The CDR3 runs to 17 residues. CDR1 SGDLS and CDR2 YYNGEE come from the germline V gene. CDR3 in amino acids: CASSTGGRREIPYEQYF. For the CDR3, the DNA is TGTGCCAGCAGCACAGGGGGTAGGAGGGAGATCCCCTACGAGCAGTACTTC.

The genes are TRBV19 and TRBJ2-7; 9 bases align to TRBD2. This CDR3 is 14 amino acids long. Per the germline V gene, CDR1 is LNHDA and CDR2 is SQIVND (reference sequence). V lost 8 bases, J lost 6 bases, and 11 bases stayed unmatched. The CDR3 sequence is CASSRGREGREQYF. The CDR3 DNA reads TGTGCCAGTTCCCGGGGGCGGGAGGGCCGCGAGCAGTACTTC.